Presented here are 21 T cell receptor beta chains from one specimen sequenced in a study of identical twins. A single record per CDR3 protein comes from TCRdb applying MiXCR to the 5' RACE reads. The table shows approximately 410,000 distinct CDR3 sequences, with roughly 20% occurring only once. The sequencing sample was made of naive T cells sorted from blood. The receptors originated from a middle-aged man in good health.

CDR3 in amino acids: CASSLAGGGFQYEQYF. The CDR3 DNA reads TGTGCCAGCAGCCTGGCCGGGGGCGGATTCCAATACGAGCAGTACTTC. The chain couples TRBV28 to TRBJ2-7; either TRBD1 or TRBD2 may fit D (6 bases each). The V and J ends lost 6 bases and 4 bases respectively, with 22 bases between them. Germline CDR1 and CDR2: MDHEN and SYDVKM. CDR3 length equals 16 residues.

This clonotype was seen more than once but under ten times. This chain's CDR3 is CSARDLLAGTQSYEQYF. CDR3 sequence (DNA): TGCAGTGCTAGAGATCTATTAGCGGGGACCCAATCCTACGAGCAGTACTTC. The rearrangement links TRBV20-1 to TRBJ2-7; the match to TRBD2 covers 8 bases. This CDR3 has 17 amino acids. With V trimmed by 0 bases and J by 1 base, 11 bases remained unmatched. Germline V gene lookup returns CDR1 DFQATT and CDR2 SNEGSKA (reference sequence).

CDR3 bases: TGCAGTGCTAGGGAGGCGGGGGGTAAAAACATTCAGTACTTC. Translated: CSAREAGGKNIQYF. The J gene is TRBJ2-4, the V gene TRBV20-1; 8 nucleotides agree with TRBD2. Germline loops: CDR1 DFQATT, CDR2 SNEGSKA (reference sequence). CDR3 length: 14 residues. Losses at the gene ends were 3 bases for V and 4 bases for J; bases not matched to a gene: 5.

This clonotype showed up just a few times. The genes are TRBV27 and TRBJ2-5; 13 bases agree with TRBD2. J lost 5 bases, V lost 6 bases, and 9 bases had no gene match. Germline V gene sequence: CDR1 MNHEY, CDR2 SMNVEV (reference sequence). This CDR3 comprises 16 residues. The CDR3 sequence is CASSPGTSGVKETQYF. The CDR3 DNA is TGTGCCAGCAGCCCAGGGACTAGCGGGGTGAAGGAGACCCAGTACTTC.

The rearrangement uses TRBV7-6 and TRBJ2-7; D uncertain. The length of the CDR3 is 13 residues. CDR1 is SGHVS, CDR2 FNYEAQ, per germline. V was pared by 5 bases and J by 5 bases, with 13 bases between. In nucleotides, the CDR3 is TGTGCCAGCAGCGCCCATGGTCAAGACGAGCAGTACTTC. Translating gives CASSAHGQDEQYF.

The chain carries TRBV7-9 and TRBJ2-5; 10 bases line up with TRBD1. CDR3 size: 14 residues. CDR1 is SEHNR and CDR2 is FQNEAQ in the germline V gene (reference sequence). Trimming cost V 4 bases and J 2 bases; bases outside gene matches: 1. In nucleotides, the CDR3 is TGTGCCAGCAGCTGGGGACAGGGGCAAGAGACCCAGTACTTC. This codes for CASSWGQGQETQYF.

The chain is built from TRBV30 and TRBJ2-1, with 7 bases fitting TRBD1. Trimming at V came to 2 bases and at J to 8 bases, leaving 9 bases not matched to a gene. This CDR3 has 14 amino acids. Germline CDR1 is GTSNPN and CDR2 is SVGIG (reference sequence). The CDR3 nucleotides are TGTGCCTGGAGTCACGGCAGGGGGAAATATGAGCAGTTCTTC. This gives the protein CAWSHGRGKYEQFF. The full variable domain, its missing parts supplied by reference TRBV30 and TRBJ2-1, is SQTIHQWPATLVQPVGSPLSLECTVEGTSNPNLYWYRQAAGRGLQLLFYSVGIGQISSEVPQNLSASRPQDRQFILSSKKLLLSDSGFYLCAWSHGRGKYEQFFGPGTRLTVL.

In its sample, this clonotype was seen many times. CDR3 DNA sequence: TGCGCCAGCATCGGTGGACAGGGCAACACTGAAGCTTTCTTT. This gives the protein CASIGGQGNTEAFF. The gene calls are TRBV5-1 and TRBJ1-1; the match to TRBD1 covers 8 bases. The CDR3 is 14 residues long. J gave up 2 bases and V 6 bases, and 6 bases lay outside the gene matches. CDR1 is SGHRS, CDR2 YFSETQ, per germline.

This chain connects TRBV20-1 to TRBJ1-1, with a weak D call TRBD1 (5 bases). The V gene lost 3 bases and the J gene lost 0 bases, with 17 bases spanning the gap. The V gene's germline CDR1 is DFQATT and CDR2 SNEGSKA (reference sequence). The CDR3 has 16 amino acids. The CDR3 here is CSASLPGAILNTEAFF. CDR3 coding DNA: TGCAGTGCTAGCCTCCCTGGGGCCATTTTGAACACTGAAGCTTTCTTT.

The rearrangement uses TRBV5-6 and TRBJ2-1; 7 bases fit TRBD2. The trim removed 6 bases at V and 3 bases at J, leaving 9 bases unmatched. The CDR3 is 15 amino acids. Germline-derived CDR1 and CDR2 are SGHDT and YYEEEE. CDR3 sequence: CASTMGGRLYNEQFF. DNA for the CDR3: TGTGCCAGCACTATGGGCGGGAGACTCTACAATGAGCAGTTCTTC.

The chain has TRBV15 and TRBJ2-1; TRBD2 matches 8 bases. Germline V gives CDR1 LNHNV, CDR2 YYDKDF (reference sequence). This CDR3 spans 16 amino acids. After removal of 1 base from V and 2 bases from J, the junction contained 4 bases not matched to a gene. CDR3 nucleotides: TGTGCCACCAGCAGAGGACTAGCGTCGACCTACAATGAGCAGTTCTTC. It translates to CATSRGLASTYNEQFF. Full variable domain (outside the CDR3, taken from reference TRBV15 and TRBJ2-1): DAMVIQNPRYQVTQFGKPVTLSCSQTLNHNVMYWYQQKSSQAPKLLFHYYDKDFNNEADTPDNFQSRRPNTSFCFLDIRSPGLGDTAMYLCATSRGLASTYNEQFFGPGTRLTVL.

J is TRBJ2-5 and V is TRBV7-2; 8 positions agree with TRBD2. Germline values: CDR1 SGHTA, CDR2 FQGNSA. The CDR3 consists of 15 residues. The trim removed 5 bases at V and 2 bases at J, leaving 7 bases unmatched. Written as DNA, the CDR3 is TGTGCCAGCAGCAAGTTAGCGGGAAGGCAAGAGACCCAGTACTTC. Translation gives CASSKLAGRQETQYF.

The chain has TRBV4-1 and TRBJ2-1; D may match TRBD1 or TRBD2 (6 bases each). V lost 7 bases, J lost 9 bases, and 16 bases lay in between. The length of the CDR3 is 13 residues. Germline V gene lookup returns CDR1 MGHRA and CDR2 YSYEKL. In DNA, the CDR3 is TGCGCCAGCAACCCCCGGGGGCCGCGTGAGCAGTTCTTC. Protein product: CASNPRGPREQFF.

This clonotype has more than one count but fewer than ten. The V and J genes are TRBV12-3 or TRBV12-4 and TRBJ2-1; D gene uncertain. V lost 5 bases, J lost 12 bases, and 23 bases lay in between. The CDR3 is 15 amino acids. The CDR3 nucleotides read TGTGCCAGCAGTCCAAATTTCCCAATTGGGGATGGGCAGTTCTTC. Its translation is CASSPNFPIGDGQFF.

This clonotype has just one count. This chain uses TRBV6-2 or TRBV6-3 with TRBJ2-1, with 14 bases lining up with TRBD2. CDR1 MNHEY and CDR2 SVGEGT come from the germline V gene. The CDR3 extends over 14 amino acids. Trimming took 6 bases from V and 15 from J; bases not matched to a gene: 10. CDR3 protein: CASSRYGTSGSPFF. For the CDR3, the DNA is TGTGCCAGCAGCCGCTATGGGACTAGCGGGAGCCCGTTCTTC.

There are a few counts of this clonotype. V is TRBV6-1 and J is TRBJ2-2; no clear D gene. Germline CDR1 and CDR2: MNHNS and SASEGT. This CDR3 contains 11 residues. The germline V and J ends were trimmed by 5 bases and 10 bases, with 8 bases remaining between them. Here the CDR3 DNA reads TGTGCCAGCAGTCAGACCCCGGAGCTGTTTTTT. It encodes CASSQTPELFF.

This clonotype was counted only a few times. CDR3 loop: CASSYFPMAGDEQYF. CDR3 coding DNA: TGTGCCAGCAGTTACTTCCCCATGGCGGGAGACGAGCAGTACTTC. The chain combines TRBV6-2 or TRBV6-3 with TRBJ2-7; 7 bases map to TRBD2. V lost 1 base and J lost 5; bases outside the gene matches: 8. The CDR3 extends over 15 amino acids. The germline V gene has CDR1 MNHEY and CDR2 SVGEGT.

The gene calls are TRBV19 and TRBJ1-1, with 11 bases that match TRBD1. This CDR3 is built from 15 residues. Germline V gene sequence: CDR1 LNHDA, CDR2 SQIVND (reference sequence). Trimming cost V 6 bases and J 5 bases; bases outside gene matches: 8. The CDR3: CASSVGQGARTEAFF. For the CDR3, the DNA is TGTGCCAGTAGCGTCGGACAGGGGGCGAGGACTGAAGCTTTCTTT.

This clonotype occurred many times. The chain combines TRBV11-2 with TRBJ2-1; 8 nucleotides match TRBD1. CDR3 length: 16 amino acids. V lost 5 bases and J lost 5; bases outside the gene matches: 11. Germline CDR1 reads SGHAT; CDR2 reads FQNNGV. CDR3 protein: CASSPRWTGLNNEQFF. CDR3 DNA: TGTGCCAGCAGCCCCCGCTGGACAGGGCTAAACAATGAGCAGTTCTTC.

This clonotype was recorded many times. A read error may produce the germline difference seen at one junction end. The genes are TRBV7-7 and TRBJ2-3; 8 nucleotides agree with TRBD1. CDR3 size: 13 residues. Germline loops: CDR1 SSHAT, CDR2 FNYEAQ (reference sequence). The CDR3 is CASSPGGGDTQYF. The CDR3 bases are TGTGCTAGCAGCCCAGGGGGCGGAGATACGCAGTATTTT.

The gene calls are TRBV7-2 and TRBJ2-1; the match to TRBD2 covers 7 bases. Trimming at V came to 0 bases and at J to 8 bases, leaving 4 bases not matched to a gene. There are 14 residues in the CDR3. Germline loops: CDR1 SGHTA, CDR2 FQGNSA. The CDR3, as DNA: TGTGCCAGCAGCTTAGCGTTGGGGGGGGATGAGCAGTTCTTC. Translated, it gives CASSLALGGDEQFF.